A selection of T cell receptor beta chains follows, all from one sample in a study of T cells in Graves' hyperthyroidism and ophthalmopathy. One entry per CDR3 protein results from TCRdb running MiXCR on the multiplex PCR reads. The sample lists 450,000 to 600,000 distinct CDR3 sequences; around 20% were seen once. Sequencing used blood. The receptors come from a man between 40 and 49 years old with Graves' ophthalmopathy. Each CDR3 is given with its conserved first and last residue. Rows give clone size only sometimes, using once, few, many, or a class for an expanded clone.

>once|TRBV5-6|TRBJ2-6
CASTNLGAGANVLTF
>many|TRBV30|TRBJ1-1
CAWSAQQGNSEAFF
>-|TRBV20-1|TRBJ1-5
CSASLGGSLNQPQHF
>few|TRBV20-1|TRBJ2-7
CSAIGTSENYEQYF
>few|TRBV5-1|TRBJ2-7
CASRRLAGDFEQYF
>few|TRBV7-2|TRBJ1-1
CASSLGLRGNTEAFF
>-|TRBV20-1|TRBJ1-5
CSARIRGPNQPQHF
>many|TRBV7-9|TRBJ2-2
CACSWLSGELFF
>many|TRBV5-6|TRBJ2-1
CASSTQREIYNEQFF
>few|TRBV7-9|TRBJ2-1
CASSLRQAAEQFF
>many|TRBV5-1|TRBJ2-7
CASRLGQGIIYEQYF
>many|TRBV10-3|TRBJ2-1
CAIRPLGTSGNEQFF
>few|TRBV2|TRBJ2-7
CASRVRYEQYF
>-|TRBV27|TRBJ1-2
CASNRTGSNYGYTF
>few|TRBV20-1|TRBJ1-1
CSARWGRGSTEAFF
>-|TRBV3-1|TRBJ2-2
CASSQNLGSSTGELFF